In this sample, the clone carrying this TCR beta chain turned up a few times. This sample is part of a study of blood T cell repertoires in COVID-19. TCRdb's copy holds only in-frame clones and misses some; the assay was immunoSEQ multiplex PCR. The sample has some 54,000 clones, more than 85% seen once. CDR1 and CDR2 from the germline V gene are SGDLS and YYNGEE. V was pared by 0 bases and J by 7 bases, with 3 bases of the junction left unmatched. The CDR3 is made up of 14 amino acids. This receptor was taken from a man in his sixties with acute or convalescent COVID-19. The specimen was peripheral blood. This sequence joins TRBV9 and TRBJ1-2; 10 nucleotides line up with TRBD1. The DNA of the CDR3 is TGTGCCAGCAGCGTAGAGACAGGGGGCTCTGGCTACACCTTC. This codes for CASSVETGGSGYTF.